This T cell receptor (beta chain) is from a study of blood T cell repertoires in COVID-19. Background on the study: Specimens from acute and convalescent COVID-19 originated in the United States, Italy and Spain. Nucleic acid was either cDNA or gDNA, and it came from T cells, B-cell-depleted T cells, or PBMCs.

In the study's own analysis: How many nucleated cells were present was estimated from reference gene primer amplification. Assay used: immunoSEQ multiplex PCR; TCRdb lists only in-frame clones, some missing. The V and J calls and clone size are taken from that table; D and trimming were inferred from the DNA. In the table there are around 64,000 clones, roughly 85% of which are singletons. This sequence was found in an elderly woman with acute or convalescent COVID-19. The source material was peripheral blood.

The CDR3 here is CASSDMGREKLFF. DNA of the CDR3: TGCGCCAGCAGTGATATGGGGAGAGAAAAACTGTTTTTT. The chain employs TRBV10-1 and TRBJ1-4; D remains ambiguous. Germline CDR1 reads WNHNN; CDR2 reads SYGVQD (reference sequence). V was pared by 3 bases and J by 8 bases, with 10 bases between. The CDR3 runs 13 residues.